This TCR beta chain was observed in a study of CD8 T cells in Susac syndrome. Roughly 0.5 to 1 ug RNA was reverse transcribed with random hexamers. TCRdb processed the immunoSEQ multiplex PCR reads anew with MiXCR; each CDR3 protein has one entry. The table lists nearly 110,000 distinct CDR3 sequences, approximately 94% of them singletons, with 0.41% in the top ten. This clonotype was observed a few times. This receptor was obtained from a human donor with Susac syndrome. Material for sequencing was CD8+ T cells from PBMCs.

The CDR3 is CASSSDPYEQYF. Written as DNA, the CDR3 is TGTGCCAGCAGCTCCGACCCCTACGAGCAGTACTTC. This rearrangement joins TRBV6-2 or TRBV6-3 to TRBJ2-7; D not resolved. Between the trimmed V and J ends, which lost 6 bases and 2 bases, there was a span of 8 bases. Germline V gene sequence: CDR1 MNHEY, CDR2 SVGEGT. The CDR3 contains 12 residues.